This passage covers 13 T cell receptor beta chains from one sample sequenced in a study of shared clonotypes between healthy human individuals. The method was immunoSEQ multiplex PCR; TCRdb's version includes in-frame clones alone and lacks a portion of them. Among over 2 million clones listed, about 90% were seen once. The sequenced sample consisted of naive CD4+ T cells from PBMCs. The subset is: CD45RA+ positively selected. The source of these receptors is a man aged 18 to 30 in good health. Some clones in this sample may be carry-over from other donors' samples.

The chain combines TRBV6-4 with TRBJ2-6, with D possibly being TRBD1 (5 bases). Between the trimmed V and J ends, which lost 4 bases and 0 bases, there was a span of 13 bases. The CDR3 consists of 17 residues. Germline V lookup: CDR1 MRHNA, CDR2 SNTAGT. The CDR3: CASSGQGPGSGANVLTF. The CDR3 DNA is TGTGCCAGCAGTGGGCAGGGCCCTGGCTCTGGGGCCAACGTCCTGACTTTC.

The rearrangement uses TRBV7-6 and TRBJ1-1; 8 bases are a match to TRBD1. CDR3 length: 18 residues. From germline, CDR1 is SGHVS and CDR2 FNYEAQ. J gave up 4 bases and V 5 bases, and 18 bases lay outside the gene matches. CDR3 amino acids: CASSTVQGAQGASTEAFF. CDR3 bases: TGTGCCAGCAGCACGGTCCAAGGGGCTCAGGGGGCAAGCACTGAAGCTTTCTTT. The whole variable domain, filled in from reference TRBV7-6 and TRBJ1-1, reads GAGVSQSPRYKVTKRGQDVALRCDPISGHVSLYWYRQALGQGPEFLTYFNYEAQQDKSGLPNDRFSAERPEGSISTLTIQRTEQRDSAMYRCASSTVQGAQGASTEAFFGQGTRLTVV.

The count of this clone is one. The rearrangement uses TRBV7-2 and TRBJ2-3, with D possibly TRBD2 on 6 matching bases. V lost 5 bases to trimming and J lost 1 base, with 16 bases between them. The germline V gene encodes CDR1 SGHTA and CDR2 FQGNSA. The CDR3 is 16 amino acids. CDR3 nucleotide sequence: TGTGCCAGCAGCCTGGGCAGCGCTAGCGGCACAGATACGCAGTATTTT. Amino acids: CASSLGSASGTDTQYF.

The rearrangement uses TRBV27 and TRBJ2-1; TRBD2 is a possible D gene (9 bases). V was shortened by 4 bases and J by 4 bases, with 14 bases between the two germline ends. The germline CDR1 and CDR2 sequences are MNHEY and SMNVEV (reference sequence). CDR3 length: 15 amino acids. In DNA, the CDR3 is TGTGCCAGCAGTTCTAGCGGGACAGGTTACAATGAGCAGTTCTTC. Protein sequence: CASSSSGTGYNEQFF.

Comment on this clone: Other DNA sequences from this sample encode an identical CDR3 as well. V gene TRBV7-2 combines with J gene TRBJ1-3; D gene ambiguous. The germline V and J ends were trimmed by 1 base and 3 bases, with 4 bases remaining between them. Germline assignment: CDR1 SGHTA and CDR2 FQGNSA. This CDR3 has 13 amino acids. In DNA form, the CDR3 reads TGTGCCAGCAGCTTAGAGCGTGGAAACACCATATATTTT. Residues: CASSLERGNTIYF.

This chain links TRBV19 with TRBJ1-1; 10 nucleotides line up with TRBD1. Trimming removed 5 bases from V and 2 bases from J; junction bases left unmatched: 17. The CDR3 totals 19 residues. Germline loops: CDR1 LNHDA, CDR2 SQIVND (reference sequence). CDR3 nucleotide sequence: TGTGCCAGTAGTCCCGTCCCTCTGACAGGGGGCTGGGATAACACTGAAGCTTTCTTT. This encodes CASSPVPLTGGWDNTEAFF.

This clone showed up just once. The gene calls are TRBV6-5 and TRBJ1-1; maybe TRBD1 (5 bases). The germline gives CDR1 MNHEY, CDR2 SVGAGI. The CDR3 runs 15 residues. Between the trimmed V and J ends, which lost 0 bases and 5 bases, there was a span of 13 bases. CDR3 coding DNA: TGTGCCAGCAGTTACTCTCGGGGGGGGAGGACTGAAGCTTTCTTT. This sequence encodes CASSYSRGGRTEAFF.

This rearrangement joins TRBV10-3 to TRBJ2-2; D gene ambiguous. The CDR3 loop spans 12 amino acids. Trimming took off 9 bases at V and 6 bases at J, with 11 bases between the two ends. Germline lookup yields CDR1 ENHRY and CDR2 SYGVKD. In DNA form, the CDR3 reads TGTGCCATGAGAAACGGAGCCGGGGAGCTGTTTTTT. It encodes CAMRNGAGELFF.

The genes are TRBV29-1 and TRBJ2-2, with a weak D call TRBD2 (6 bases). Deletions cut 6 bases from V and 0 bases from J, with 14 bases between. The CDR3 runs 15 residues. CDR1 SQVTM and CDR2 ANQGSEA come from the germline V gene. Here the CDR3 reads CSVGVAATNTGELFF. CDR3 DNA sequence: TGCAGCGTGGGAGTAGCGGCTACGAACACCGGGGAGCTGTTTTTT.

The chain has TRBV5-1 and TRBJ1-1; D call uncertain. CDR3 length: 14 amino acids. CDR1 and CDR2 (germline): SGHRS, YFSETQ. V lost 1 base, J lost 6 bases, and 13 bases lay in between. The DNA of the CDR3 is TGCGCCAGCAGCTTGTCATCATACGGGTCTGAAGCTTTCTTT. It yields the protein CASSLSSYGSEAFF.

On this clone itself: The junction departs from germline at one end; a sequencing error may be responsible. The chain employs TRBV2 and TRBJ1-3; D not certain. The CDR3 contains 14 residues. The germline gives CDR1 SNHLY, CDR2 FYNNEI. The CDR3 is CASREANSGNTIYF. CDR3 bases: TGTGCCAGCAGGGAAGCCAACTCTGGAAACACCATATATTTT.

The V gene is TRBV11-2, the J gene TRBJ2-7, with D possibly matching TRBD1 (6 bases). Trimming stripped 1 base from V and 3 bases from J, with 7 bases between. There are 13 residues in the CDR3. Germline V gene lookup returns CDR1 SGHAT and CDR2 FQNNGV. CDR3 loop: CASSLVGGYEQYF. The DNA of the CDR3 is TGTGCCAGCAGCTTAGTAGGGGGCTACGAGCAGTACTTC.

The CDR3 is CASSLLRGEHYGYTF. The CDR3 nucleotides are TGTGCCAGCAGTTTACTTCGGGGGGAGCACTATGGCTACACCTTC. The chain carries TRBV27 and TRBJ1-2; possible D gene TRBD1, 5 bases. CDR1 and CDR2 (germline): MNHEY, SMNVEV (reference sequence). CDR3 length: 15 amino acids. V was trimmed by 2 bases and J by 3 bases, leaving 13 bases between them.